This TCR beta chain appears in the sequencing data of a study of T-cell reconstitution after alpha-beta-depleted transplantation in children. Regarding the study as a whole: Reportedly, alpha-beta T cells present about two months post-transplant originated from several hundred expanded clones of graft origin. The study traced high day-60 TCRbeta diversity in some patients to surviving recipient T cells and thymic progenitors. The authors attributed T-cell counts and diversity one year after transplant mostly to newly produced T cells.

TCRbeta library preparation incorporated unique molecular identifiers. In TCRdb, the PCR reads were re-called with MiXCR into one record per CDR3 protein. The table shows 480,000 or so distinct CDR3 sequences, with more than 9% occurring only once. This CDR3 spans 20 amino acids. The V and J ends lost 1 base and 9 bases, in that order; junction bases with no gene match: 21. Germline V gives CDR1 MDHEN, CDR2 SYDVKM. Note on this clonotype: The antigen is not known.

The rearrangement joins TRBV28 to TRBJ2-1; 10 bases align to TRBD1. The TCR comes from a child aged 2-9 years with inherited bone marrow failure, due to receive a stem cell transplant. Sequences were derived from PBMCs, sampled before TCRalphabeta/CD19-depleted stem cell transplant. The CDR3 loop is CASSLLGQGLALTGWGEQFF. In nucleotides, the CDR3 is TGTGCCAGCAGTTTATTGGGACAGGGGCTGGCGTTGACTGGATGGGGTGAGCAGTTCTTC. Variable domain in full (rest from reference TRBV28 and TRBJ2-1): DVKVTQSSRYLVKRTGEKVFLECVQDMDHENMFWYRQDPGLGLRLIYFSYDVKMKEKGDIPEGYSVSREKKERFSLILESASTNQTSMYLCASSLLGQGLALTGWGEQFFGPGTRLTVL.